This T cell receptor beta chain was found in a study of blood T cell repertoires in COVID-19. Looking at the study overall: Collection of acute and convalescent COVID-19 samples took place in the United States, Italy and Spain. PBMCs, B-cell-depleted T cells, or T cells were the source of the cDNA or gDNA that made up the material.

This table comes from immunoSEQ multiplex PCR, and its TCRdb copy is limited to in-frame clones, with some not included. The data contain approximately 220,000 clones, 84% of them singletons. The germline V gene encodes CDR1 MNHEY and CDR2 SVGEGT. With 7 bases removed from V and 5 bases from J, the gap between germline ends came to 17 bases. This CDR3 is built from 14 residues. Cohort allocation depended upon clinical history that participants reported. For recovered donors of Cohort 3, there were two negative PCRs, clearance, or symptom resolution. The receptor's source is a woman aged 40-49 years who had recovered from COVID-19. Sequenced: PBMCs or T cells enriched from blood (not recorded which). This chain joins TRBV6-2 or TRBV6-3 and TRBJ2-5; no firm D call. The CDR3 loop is CASTPLSRIETQYF. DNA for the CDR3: TGTGCCAGCACCCCCCTGTCGAGGATCGAGACCCAGTACTTC.